One and the same sample provided the 18 T cell receptor beta chains below, sequenced in a study of shared clonotypes between healthy human individuals (dated by TCRdb to the early 2020s). Preparation of the library involved the immunoSEQ multiplex PCR assay. This is the immuneACCESS table as TCRdb keeps it, with only in-frame sequences that have V and J called. A part of the clones is gone; compared with another copy, unresolved V genes explain less than half, and the rest is unexplained. A total of about a million clones appear in this sample, about 72% of them only once. Almost 0.9% of the sample comes from the top ten. Sequencing was carried out using memory CD4+ T cells from PBMCs. The cell subset or site tag for this specimen amounts to: CD45RA-negative fraction. Source of these receptors: a man younger than 30 in good health. Some clones in this sample may be carry-over from other donors' samples.

This chain's CDR3 is CAISGGQGSGDTQYF. Written as DNA, the CDR3 is TGTGCCATCAGTGGGGGACAGGGGAGTGGAGATACGCAGTATTTT. The chain links TRBV10-3 to TRBJ2-3, with 10 bases aligning to TRBD1. V shed 4 bases, J shed 5 bases, and the junction held 6 bases outside the gene matches. Germline V CDR1 and CDR2: ENHRY, SYGVKD. This CDR3 is built from 15 residues.

The J gene is TRBJ1-2, the V gene TRBV27; D not resolved. This CDR3 region has 15 residues. Germline CDR1 and CDR2: MNHEY and SMNVEV (reference sequence). Trimming left V 2 bases short and J 4 bases short, with 14 bases between. The CDR3 coding sequence is TGTGCCAGCAGTTTACTCGGCTTAACGGGCTATGGCTACACCTTC. Residues: CASSLLGLTGYGYTF.

Note on this clone: This same CDR3 is encoded by further DNA sequences in the sample. This rearrangement joins TRBV2 to TRBJ2-6; no clear D gene. V gave up 8 bases and J gave up 0 bases, with 5 bases separating them. This CDR3 is built from 13 residues. Looked up from germline, CDR1 is SNHLY and CDR2 is FYNNEI. The CDR3 coding sequence is TGTGCCAGCGCCCTCTCTGGGGCCAACGTCCTGACTTTC. Protein sequence: CASALSGANVLTF.

The chain uses TRBV5-1 and TRBJ1-4, with 8 bases that match TRBD1. Germline assignment: CDR1 SGHRS and CDR2 YFSETQ. Trimming at V came to 1 base and at J to 8 bases, leaving 7 bases not matched to a gene. The CDR3 is 15 residues long. CDR3 DNA: TGCGCCAGCAGCTTGAGGGGGCAGGGGGCGGAAAAACTGTTTTTT. Protein sequence: CASSLRGQGAEKLFF.

This clone was found a few times. The rearrangement joins TRBV6-5 to TRBJ1-1; D is uncertain. Per the germline V gene, CDR1 is MNHEY and CDR2 is SVGAGI. CDR3 length equals 13 residues. V was shortened by 5 bases and J by 0 bases, with 7 bases between the two germline ends. The chain's CDR3 is CASSRHLNTEAFF. CDR3 coding DNA: TGTGCCAGCAGTCGACATCTGAACACTGAAGCTTTCTTT.

The rearrangement joins TRBV28 to TRBJ2-7; D is unresolved. V gave up 6 bases and J gave up 9 bases, with 21 bases separating them. The germline gives CDR1 MDHEN, CDR2 SYDVKM. The length of the CDR3 is 14 residues. CDR3 sequence: CASSPPRRPVGQYF. CDR3 nucleotides: TGTGCCAGCAGCCCCCCACGGCGTCCGGTGGGGCAGTACTTC.

The chain couples TRBV5-1 to TRBJ2-7; TRBD1 matches at 7 bases. Germline CDR1 reads SGHRS; CDR2 reads YFSETQ. The CDR3 runs 15 residues. With 4 bases clipped from V and 6 bases from J, the junction kept 13 bases outside the gene matches. The CDR3 DNA sequence: TGCGCCAGCAGCCCGTGGAAACAGGGGACGGGCGAGCAGTACTTC. Its protein product is CASSPWKQGTGEQYF.

The V call is TRBV7-2, the J call TRBJ2-7; TRBD2 aligns across 8 bases. The CDR3 contains 14 residues. Trimming at V came to 5 bases and at J to 6 bases, leaving 9 bases not matched to a gene. Germline V gene sequence: CDR1 SGHTA, CDR2 FQGNSA. CDR3 sequence (DNA): TGTGCCAGCAGCCCGCTAGCGGGCCCTCGCGAGCAGTACTTC. Amino acids: CASSPLAGPREQYF.

The chain has TRBV5-1 and TRBJ1-2; D possibly corresponds to TRBD1 (5 bases). The V end was cut by 3 bases, the J end by 2 bases, with 14 bases between. The germline V gene has CDR1 SGHRS and CDR2 YFSETQ. The CDR3 covers 15 residues. The CDR3 DNA is TGCGCCAGCAGCTCGGGCGGGGGTTCCAACTATGGCTACACCTTC. Residues: CASSSGGGSNYGYTF.

Worth noting for this clone: This CDR3 is also generated by other DNA sequences in the sample. The chain joins TRBV5-1 to TRBJ2-4; D is possibly TRBD2 (6 bases). The CDR3 is 14 residues long. CDR1 SGHRS and CDR2 YFSETQ come from the germline V gene. V lost 3 bases and J 0 bases, leaving 7 bases between the germline ends. The CDR3 reads CASSSGLAKNIQYF. The CDR3 DNA sequence: TGCGCCAGCAGCTCGGGACTAGCCAAAAACATTCAGTACTTC.

This clone was observed a handful of times. The chain combines TRBV5-6 with TRBJ1-2; D unclear. The V and J ends lost 4 bases and 3 bases respectively, with 25 bases between them. The germline gives CDR1 SGHDT, CDR2 YYEEEE. There are 18 residues in the CDR3. The CDR3 spells CASSHGRTRGRRDYGYTF. CDR3 in DNA: TGTGCCAGCAGCCATGGCCGGACCCGAGGAAGAAGGGACTATGGCTACACCTTC.

This clone showed up just once. This rearrangement joins TRBV19 to TRBJ2-2; 7 bases agree with TRBD1. The CDR3 length is 14 residues. Germline V gives CDR1 LNHDA, CDR2 SQIVND (reference sequence). V trimming: 4 bases; J trimming: 6 bases; junction bases outside the gene matches: 5. The CDR3 bases are TGTGCCAGTAGTAAACAGGGGTACGCCGGGGAGCTGTTTTTT. It specifies CASSKQGYAGELFF.

CDR3 protein: CASSGERVNYGYTF. The CDR3 nucleotides read TGTGCCAGCAGCGGAGAACGGGTAAACTATGGCTACACCTTC. The chain recombines TRBV9 with TRBJ1-2; unclear D gene. V was shortened by 3 bases and J by 2 bases, with 11 bases between the two germline ends. CDR1 and CDR2 (germline): SGDLS, YYNGEE. This CDR3 spans 14 amino acids.

This clone was recorded once. The chain is built from TRBV7-3 and TRBJ1-2; 8 nucleotides line up with TRBD1. Germline CDR1 and CDR2: SGHTA and FQGTGA. The CDR3 runs to 13 residues. V dropped 6 bases and J dropped 8; count of bases not matched to a gene: 8. The DNA for the CDR3 is TGTGCCAGCAGAGGACAGGGTCTAGAAGGCTACACCTTC. Translation: CASRGQGLEGYTF.

The rearrangement uses TRBV10-3 and TRBJ2-1, with 9 bases identical to TRBD2. V lost 10 bases and J lost 6; bases outside the gene matches: 13. The CDR3 length is 15 residues. Germline lookup yields CDR1 ENHRY and CDR2 SYGVKD. As DNA, the CDR3 is TGTGCCACTGCCCCGGGACTAGCAAACCCCAATGAGCAGTTCTTC. Its protein product is CATAPGLANPNEQFF.

The chain combines TRBV5-8 with TRBJ2-3, with no clear D. Trimming pared 1 base from V and 4 bases from J, leaving 10 bases between. CDR1 SGHTS and CDR2 YDEGEE come from the germline V gene. The CDR3 runs to 14 residues. The CDR3 region has the DNA TGTGCCAGCAGCTTGCTGGTAGTCTCAGATACGCAGTATTTT. Translating it yields CASSLLVVSDTQYF.

The J gene is TRBJ1-5, the V gene TRBV4-1; D remains ambiguous. CDR1 and CDR2 from the germline V gene are MGHRA and YSYEKL. V was clipped by 6 bases and J by 5 bases, with 17 bases between them. The CDR3 covers 15 residues. The CDR3 DNA sequence: TGCGCCAGCAGTCCCTCTTTTTTTGCTCATCAGCCCCAGCATTTT. It is translated as CASSPSFFAHQPQHF.

The chain carries TRBV5-1 and TRBJ2-5; 10 positions agree with TRBD2. The CDR3 is 16 residues long. The germline V gene has CDR1 SGHRS and CDR2 YFSETQ. Trimming took 7 bases from V and 2 from J; bases not matched to a gene: 11. In DNA, the CDR3 is TGCGCCAGCCTGGAGGGGGTACTAGCGGGGCAAGAGACCCAGTACTTC. Protein product: CASLEGVLAGQETQYF.